This T cell receptor beta chain was sequenced in a study of T-cell memory formation after mild COVID-19. Findings and caveats of the study: Whether day 37 second-wave clones are SARS-CoV-2-specific was not confirmed.

The CDR3 extends over 14 amino acids. Deletions cut 7 bases from V and 6 bases from J, with 17 bases between. Per germline, CDR1 MNHEY and CDR2 SVGAGI. This clonotype was counted between two and nine times. The antigen remains undetermined. Researchers used 5'RACE with constant-segment primers to make TCR alpha and TCR beta cDNA libraries that carry sample barcodes and UMIs. Each CDR3 protein is one row after TCRdb ran MiXCR on the 5' RACE reads. The data hold 150,000 to 200,000 distinct CDR3 sequences, with roughly 15% observed a single time. This chain connects TRBV6-5 to TRBJ2-3, with D perhaps being TRBD1 or TRBD2 (5 bases each). This TCR was sampled from an adult woman who had mild COVID-19 (a few samples of this study predate the infection). Cell type and time point are not known. Sequenced input: PBMCs or a T cell subset sorted from them (not recorded which). For the CDR3, the DNA is TGTGCCAGCACCCCTATGAGGGGCGCGGATACGCAGTATTTT. This codes for CASTPMRGADTQYF.